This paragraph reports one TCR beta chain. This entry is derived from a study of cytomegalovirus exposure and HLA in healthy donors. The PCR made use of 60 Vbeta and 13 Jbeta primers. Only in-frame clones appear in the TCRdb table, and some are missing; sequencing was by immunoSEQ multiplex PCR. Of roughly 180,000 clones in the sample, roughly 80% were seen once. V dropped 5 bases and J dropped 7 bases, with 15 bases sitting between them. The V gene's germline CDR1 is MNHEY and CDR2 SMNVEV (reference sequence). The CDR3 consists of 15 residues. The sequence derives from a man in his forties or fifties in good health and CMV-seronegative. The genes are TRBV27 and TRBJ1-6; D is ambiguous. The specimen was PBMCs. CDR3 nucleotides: TGTGCCAGCAGTGGCCCGCTTGGCCCCAATTCACCCCTCCACTTT. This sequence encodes CASSGPLGPNSPLHF.